These 15 T cell receptor beta chains came from one sample sequenced in a study of a mutant IDH1 vaccine in newly diagnosed glioma. The protocol was immunoSEQ multiplex PCR, while the TCRdb copy is restricted to in-frame clones and leaves out a portion. The repertoire holds tens of thousands of clones, 80% to 90% seen once, with around 5.3% in the top ten. No antigens are known for them. This sample's time point: week 47, end of study. What each vaccine dose contained was 300 ug of mutant IDH1 20-mer peptide, accompanied by topical imiquimod. Sequencing used PBMCs, obtained from a glioma patient whose treatment included an IDH1 peptide vaccine. These receptors all stem from a man aged 35-49 years with glioma.

This clone has a handful of counts. This rearrangement joins TRBV4-3 to TRBJ1-5; the match to TRBD1 covers 9 bases. CDR1 LGHNA and CDR2 YSLEER come from the germline V gene. The CDR3 spans 15 residues. Losses at the gene ends were 4 bases for V and 4 bases for J; bases not matched to a gene: 5. The CDR3 spells CASSLGTGPNQPQHF. The CDR3 region has the DNA TGCGCCAGCAGCCTGGGGACAGGGCCAAATCAGCCCCAGCATTTT.

The chain combines TRBV30 with TRBJ2-7, with D unresolved. The CDR3 contains 12 residues. Germline V gene lookup returns CDR1 GTSNPN and CDR2 SVGIG (reference sequence). V lost 2 bases, J lost 2 bases, and 7 bases lay in between. The CDR3 protein is CAWSPGAYEQYF. The CDR3 DNA reads TGTGCCTGGAGTCCGGGCGCCTACGAGCAGTACTTC.

The rearrangement links TRBV7-8 to TRBJ1-2, with 9 nucleotides matching TRBD1. The V and J ends lost 3 bases and 4 bases, in that order; junction bases with no gene match: 12. CDR1 SGHVS and CDR2 FQNEAQ come from the germline V gene. This CDR3 spans 17 amino acids. The CDR3 coding sequence is TGTGCCAGCAGCTTCCTAGGGGACAGGGTTTTTTCCTATGGCTACACCTTC. This translates into CASSFLGDRVFSYGYTF.

This clone was recorded only once. CDR3 nucleotide sequence: TGCGCCAGCAGCTCCGGGACAGGGGACTATGGCTACACCTTC. Its protein product is CASSSGTGDYGYTF. The chain joins TRBV5-1 to TRBJ1-2, with TRBD1 identical over 10 bases. CDR3 size: 14 residues. The trim removed 3 bases at V and 3 bases at J, leaving 2 bases unmatched. Per the germline V gene, CDR1 is SGHRS and CDR2 is YFSETQ.

V is TRBV5-6 and J is TRBJ1-3, with TRBD1 identical over 9 bases. V lost 3 bases, J lost 4 bases, and 5 bases stayed unmatched. Germline-derived CDR1 and CDR2 are SGHDT and YYEEEE. The CDR3 is 15 residues long. CDR3 amino acids: CASSWDRVSGNTIYF. DNA of the CDR3: TGTGCCAGCAGCTGGGACAGGGTTTCGGGAAACACCATATATTTT.

The V and J genes are TRBV7-2 and TRBJ1-1; D is ambiguous. The V end was cut by 5 bases, the J end by 1 base, with 11 bases between. Germline CDR1 SGHTA, CDR2 FQGNSA. This CDR3 has 14 residues. This CDR3 reads CASSPLTRNTEAFF. The DNA for the CDR3 is TGTGCCAGCAGCCCCCTGACAAGGAACACTGAAGCTTTCTTT.

The rearrangement links TRBV7-3 to TRBJ2-5, with 9 bases lining up with TRBD1. Germline CDR1 is SGHTA and CDR2 is FQGTGA. The CDR3 has 14 amino acids. The J segment lost 4 bases and the V segment lost 5 bases, leaving 5 bases of the junction unmatched. The CDR3 DNA is TGTGCCAGCAGCCCGGGACAGGGAGTAGAGACCCAGTACTTC. This sequence encodes CASSPGQGVETQYF.

J is TRBJ2-5 and V is TRBV4-3; 7 nucleotides align to TRBD1. From germline, CDR1 is LGHNA and CDR2 YSLEER. CDR3 length: 11 residues. The ends lost 4 bases at V and 11 bases at J; junction bases unmatched: 4. CDR3 protein: CASSRGQEQYF. The CDR3 nucleotides are TGCGCCAGCAGCCGAGGACAGGAGCAGTACTTC.

V usage is TRBV13 and J usage is TRBJ1-5, with unresolved D. Deletions cut 2 bases from V and 7 bases from J, with 21 bases between. The CDR3 consists of 17 residues. Germline lookup yields CDR1 PRHDT and CDR2 FYEKMQ (reference sequence). The CDR3 nucleotides are TGTGCCAGCAGCTTATTCCCGGGCCGCGGTGTCCTCCAGCCCCAGCATTTT. Protein product: CASSLFPGRGVLQPQHF.

The chain combines TRBV19 with TRBJ2-1, with a tentative D call TRBD2 (6 bases). The V gene lost 3 bases and the J gene lost 2 bases, with 8 bases spanning the gap. Germline V gives CDR1 LNHDA, CDR2 SQIVND (reference sequence). The CDR3 totals 14 residues. CDR3 DNA sequence: TGTGCCAGTAGTATTAGCGGAACCTACAATGAGCAGTTCTTC. Translation gives CASSISGTYNEQFF. The entire variable domain, with the rest obtained from reference TRBV19 and TRBJ2-1, is as follows: DGGITQSPKYLFRKEGQNVTLSCEQNLNHDAMYWYRQDPGQGLRLIYYSQIVNDFQKGDIAEGYSVSREKKESFPLTVTSAQKNPTAFYLCASSISGTYNEQFFGPGTRLTVL.

The rearrangement links TRBV6-1 to TRBJ2-3; no clear D. Germline lookup yields CDR1 MNHNS and CDR2 SASEGT. This CDR3 region has 15 residues. With 1 base removed from V and 0 bases from J, the gap between germline ends came to 8 bases. CDR3 bases: TGTGCCAGCAGTGAAGTGGATTCTAGCACAGATACGCAGTATTTT. Its protein is CASSEVDSSTDTQYF.

The chain links TRBV5-1 to TRBJ1-4; 12 bases align to TRBD1. The ends lost 3 bases at V and 8 bases at J; junction bases unmatched: 8. The length of the CDR3 is 16 residues. CDR1 is SGHRS and CDR2 is YFSETQ in the germline V gene. CDR3: CASSWSGQGAREKLFF. CDR3 sequence (DNA): TGCGCCAGCAGCTGGTCGGGACAGGGGGCAAGGGAAAAACTGTTTTTT.

This clone turned up a few times. The V call is TRBV30, the J call TRBJ1-4; D is unresolved. The CDR3 extends over 17 amino acids. The germline V gene encodes CDR1 GTSNPN and CDR2 SVGIG (reference sequence). V lost 0 bases and J 5 bases, leaving 19 bases between the germline ends. The CDR3: CAWSVQLIGVGNEKLFF. CDR3 nucleotide sequence: TGTGCCTGGAGTGTACAATTGATCGGGGTGGGAAATGAAAAACTGTTTTTT. The full variable domain, its missing parts supplied by reference TRBV30 and TRBJ1-4, is SQTIHQWPATLVQPVGSPLSLECTVEGTSNPNLYWYRQAAGRGLQLLFYSVGIGQISSEVPQNLSASRPQDRQFILSSKKLLLSDSGFYLCAWSVQLIGVGNEKLFFGSGTQLSVL.

CDR3 DNA: TGTGCCAGCTCACCTGAGGACGGGTTAAACTATGGCTACACCTTC. It codes for CASSPEDGLNYGYTF. V usage is TRBV18 and J usage is TRBJ1-2; the D is unclear. From germline, CDR1 is KGHSH and CDR2 LQKENI. CDR3 length: 15 residues. With 3 bases removed from V and 2 bases from J, the gap between germline ends came to 13 bases.

V gene TRBV4-1 combines with J gene TRBJ1-1; D gene ambiguous. The CDR3 totals 13 residues. In germline, CDR1 is MGHRA, CDR2 YSYEKL. V lost 6 bases to trimming and J lost 1 base, with 9 bases between them. The CDR3 loop is CASRSRGNTEAFF. In nucleotides, the CDR3 is TGCGCCAGCAGAAGTCGGGGGAACACTGAAGCTTTCTTT.